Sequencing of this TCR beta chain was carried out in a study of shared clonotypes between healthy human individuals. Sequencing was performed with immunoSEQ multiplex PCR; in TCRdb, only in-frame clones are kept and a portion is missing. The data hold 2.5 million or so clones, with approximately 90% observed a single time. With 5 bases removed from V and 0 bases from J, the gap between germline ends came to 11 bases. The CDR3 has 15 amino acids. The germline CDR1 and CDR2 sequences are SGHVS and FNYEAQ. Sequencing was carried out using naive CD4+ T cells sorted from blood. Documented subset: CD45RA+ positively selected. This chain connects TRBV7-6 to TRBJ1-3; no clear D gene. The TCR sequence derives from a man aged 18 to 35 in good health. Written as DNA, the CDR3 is TGTGCCAGCAGCCCAGGATCCGGCTCTGGAAACACCATATATTTT. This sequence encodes CASSPGSGSGNTIYF.